The clone carrying this T cell receptor beta chain was observed a single time. The sample belongs to a study of T cells in Graves' hyperthyroidism and ophthalmopathy. Template material for amplifying TCR beta CDR3 regions consisted of RNA transcripts. The HTBI primer set drove a first-round RT-PCR of the TCR CDR3. In TCRdb, the multiplex PCR reads were re-called with MiXCR into one record per CDR3 protein. Among over 250,000 distinct CDR3 sequences listed, approximately 26% were seen once. V was trimmed by 2 bases and J by 0 bases, leaving 14 bases between them. This CDR3 has 16 amino acids. CDR1 SGHVT and CDR2 SQSDAQ come from the germline V gene.

Input material: blood. The chain uses TRBV7-4 and TRBJ2-7; D might be TRBD2 (7 bases). The sequence came from a man between 40 and 49 years old with Graves' hyperthyroidism that later progressed to Graves' ophthalmopathy. The CDR3 bases are TGTGCCAGCAGCTTAAGGGGGGGGGCTACCTCCTACGAGCAGTACTTC. Translating it yields CASSLRGGATSYEQYF.